The entry below gives a single T cell receptor (beta chain) sequence along with its context. Source study methods: Amplification with reference gene primers provided the estimates of nucleated cell counts. The method was immunoSEQ multiplex PCR; TCRdb's version includes in-frame clones alone and lacks a portion of them. V and J calls and clone size are given by that table; D and trimming were obtained from the DNA. Among under 4,500 clones, approximately 84% were seen once, and the ten largest hold around a fifth. These data belong to a study of blood T cell repertoires in COVID-19. This TCR came from a human donor in a cohort sampled during active COVID-19. Material: peripheral blood.

CDR3 residues: CASSGGDRGAEQYF. CDR3 DNA: TGTGCCAGCAGCGGGGGGGACCGAGGGGCGGAGCAGTACTTC. The gene calls are TRBV12-1 and TRBJ2-7; the table's D call of TRBD2 was not tested on the DNA. TRBV12-1 is classified as a pseudogene. CDR3 length: 14 amino acids.